These 13 T cell receptor beta chains came from one sample sequenced in a study of blood T cell repertoires in COVID-19. The data were produced by immunoSEQ multiplex PCR, yet TCRdb's version contains in-frame clones alone and is incomplete. The data contain 200,000 to 300,000 clones, roughly nine tenths of them singletons. Sequences were obtained from peripheral blood. These receptors all come from a man younger than 35 with active or convalescent COVID-19.

The gene calls are TRBV18 and TRBJ1-1; tentatively, D is TRBD1 (5 bases). Germline V gives CDR1 KGHSH, CDR2 LQKENI. With 0 bases removed from V and 2 bases from J, the gap between germline ends came to 10 bases. The CDR3 runs 15 residues. The CDR3 spells CASSPPGLSNTEAFF. The CDR3 region has the DNA TGTGCCAGCTCACCACCGGGGCTCTCTAACACTGAAGCTTTCTTT.

This clone was observed a single time. This chain connects TRBV29-1 to TRBJ1-5; no reliable D call. Germline V gives CDR1 SQVTM, CDR2 ANQGSEA. The CDR3 is 14 residues long. Trimming removed 4 bases from V and 7 bases from J, with 17 bases in between. CDR3 bases: TGCAGCGTTGCCCCGGGGAGCCTAGGGCAGCCCCAGCATTTT. This translates into CSVAPGSLGQPQHF.

This chain uses TRBV4-3 with TRBJ1-1; D is perhaps TRBD1 (5 bases). Trimming took 1 base from V and 6 from J, leaving 18 bases between them. The CDR3 has 16 residues. The V gene's germline CDR1 is LGHNA and CDR2 YSLEER. The CDR3 sequence: CASSQGYNERGAEAFF. DNA for the CDR3: TGCGCCAGCAGCCAAGGGTATAATGAGCGGGGCGCTGAAGCTTTCTTT.

The chain recombines TRBV7-2 with TRBJ1-5, with 7 bases fitting TRBD1. The CDR3 runs 17 residues. Germline trimming cut 3 bases from V and 2 bases from J; bases unmatched to any gene: 10. In germline, CDR1 is SGHTA, CDR2 FQGNSA. The CDR3 sequence: CASSFVDRAFGNQPQHF. The CDR3 region has the DNA TGTGCCAGCAGCTTTGTAGACAGGGCCTTTGGCAATCAGCCCCAGCATTTT.

The V call is TRBV18, the J call TRBJ2-7; D is possibly TRBD2 (5 bases). V gave up 3 bases and J gave up 7 bases, with 16 bases separating them. Germline CDR1 reads KGHSH; CDR2 reads LQKENI. The CDR3 sequence is 14 residues long. CDR3 residues: CASSPLPSPGEQYF. CDR3 nucleotides: TGTGCCAGCTCACCCCTTCCGTCTCCGGGAGAGCAGTACTTC.

This clone was seen a few times. This rearrangement joins TRBV5-6 to TRBJ2-1, with TRBD2 matching 13 bases. This CDR3 is built from 15 residues. Germline CDR1 and CDR2: SGHDT and YYEEEE. The ends lost 3 bases at V and 6 bases at J; junction bases unmatched: 3. In DNA, the CDR3 is TGTGCCAGCAGCTCGGGACTAGCGGGATCCAATGAGCAGTTCTTC. It codes for CASSSGLAGSNEQFF.

V is TRBV27 and J is TRBJ2-7, with 11 bases fitting TRBD1. Trimming at V came to 2 bases and at J to 5 bases, leaving 8 bases not matched to a gene. CDR3 length: 16 amino acids. Per the germline V gene, CDR1 is MNHEY and CDR2 is SMNVEV (reference sequence). CDR3 sequence: CASSLIPGQGGHEQYF. CDR3 DNA sequence: TGTGCCAGCAGTTTAATCCCGGGACAGGGGGGCCACGAGCAGTACTTC.

The rearrangement links TRBV10-3 to TRBJ1-1, with TRBD1 matching 10 bases. The CDR3 spans 15 residues. The germline gives CDR1 ENHRY, CDR2 SYGVKD. V dropped 4 bases and J dropped 4; count of bases not matched to a gene: 6. CDR3 loop: CAISGTGGRGTEAFF. CDR3 coding DNA: TGTGCCATCAGTGGGACAGGGGGTAGAGGCACTGAAGCTTTCTTT.

This clone turned up a few times. The V call is TRBV3-1 (or the pseudogene TRBV3-2), the J call TRBJ2-3; 12 nucleotides align to TRBD2. This CDR3 comprises 16 residues. V lost 2 bases and J lost 5; bases outside the gene matches: 5. The germline V gene encodes CDR1 LGHDT and CDR2 YNNKEL (reference sequence). The CDR3 sequence: CASSQLASGGGDTQYF. The CDR3 nucleotides read TGTGCCAGCAGCCAACTGGCTAGCGGGGGGGGAGATACGCAGTATTTT.

The gene calls are TRBV7-6 and TRBJ2-7, with 12 bases fitting TRBD2. The CDR3 totals 15 residues. Per germline, CDR1 SGHVS and CDR2 FNYEAQ. V gave up 2 bases and J gave up 6 bases; unmatched junction bases: 5. The CDR3 coding sequence is TGTGCCAGCAGCTTACTAGCGGGAGGGTCTCGCGAGCAGTACTTC. Residues: CASSLLAGGSREQYF. Looking up the rest from reference TRBV7-6 and TRBJ2-7 gives the full variable domain: GAGVSQSPRYKVTKRGQDVALRCDPISGHVSLYWYRQALGQGPEFLTYFNYEAQQDKSGLPNDRFSAERPEGSISTLTIQRTEQRDSAMYRCASSLLAGGSREQYFGPGTRLTVT.

The rearrangement uses TRBV5-1 and TRBJ1-6, with D possibly TRBD1 on 6 matching bases. V lost 3 bases to trimming and J lost 9 bases, with 7 bases between them. This CDR3 comprises 12 residues. The germline V gene has CDR1 SGHRS and CDR2 YFSETQ. The CDR3 nucleotides are TGCGCCAGCAGCTGGGACACTTCACCCCTCCACTTT. Translating it yields CASSWDTSPLHF. Full variable domain (rest looked up from reference TRBV5-1 and TRBJ1-6): KAGVTQTPRYLIKTRGQQVTLSCSPISGHRSVSWYQQTPGQGLQFLFEYFSETQRNKGNFPGRFSGRQFSNSRSEMNVSTLELGDSALYLCASSWDTSPLHFGNGTRLTVT.

The genes are TRBV3-1 (or the pseudogene TRBV3-2) and TRBJ1-2; D might be TRBD1 (6 bases). The germline V gene has CDR1 LGHDT and CDR2 YNNKEL (reference sequence). V lost 1 base, J lost 6 bases, and 12 bases lay in between. The CDR3 loop spans 14 amino acids. CDR3 DNA sequence: TGTGCCAGCAGCCAAGTCGGACAGAGGGATGGCTACACCTTC. As protein: CASSQVGQRDGYTF.

The CDR3 here is CASTRTGLYEQYF. In nucleotides, the CDR3 is TGTGCCAGCACCAGGACAGGACTTTACGAGCAGTACTTC. The chain employs TRBV7-9 and TRBJ2-7; 7 bases are a match to TRBD1. The CDR3 is 13 amino acids. CDR1 and CDR2 from the germline V gene are SEHNR and FQNEAQ (reference sequence). Trimming at V came to 7 bases and at J to 4 bases, leaving 7 bases not matched to a gene.